These 20 T cell receptor beta chains originate from one sample sequenced in a study of OX40 agonist ivuxolimab in advanced cancers. The library was obtained by the immunoSEQ multiplex PCR assay. TCRdb limited this immuneACCESS table to in-frame rearrangements with V and J called. A share of clones is missing; checked studies link under half to unresolved V genes, and the rest is unexplained. The sample contains about 50,000 clones, around 90% of them found a single time. The leading ten clones occupy roughly 0.69% of the sample. The sequences come from CD4+ or CD8+ T cells sorted from blood, collected in a trial of the OX40 agonist ivuxolimab. Receptors originate from an adult with an advanced solid tumor such as melanoma, head and neck, liver or kidney cancer.

The gene calls are TRBV19 and TRBJ2-7; tentatively, D is TRBD2 (6 bases). Germline loops: CDR1 LNHDA, CDR2 SQIVND (reference sequence). Trimming removed 3 bases at V and 4 bases at J, with 22 bases between. This CDR3 region has 17 residues. CDR3 residues: CASSITPQSGRIYEQYF. The CDR3 DNA follows: TGTGCCAGTAGTATCACCCCCCAGTCGGGGAGGATTTACGAGCAGTACTTC.

The chain uses TRBV5-1 and TRBJ2-5, with 11 positions matching TRBD2. The CDR3 has 16 residues. Germline lookup yields CDR1 SGHRS and CDR2 YFSETQ. J lost 7 bases, V lost 0 bases, and 8 bases had no gene match. CDR3 in DNA: TGCGCCAGCAGCTTGGTAGCGGGAGGGCCTGAAGGGACCCAGTACTTC. This sequence encodes CASSLVAGGPEGTQYF.

This chain uses TRBV11-2 with TRBJ2-5; 7 bases agree with TRBD1. The V and J ends lost 0 bases and 4 bases, in that order; junction bases with no gene match: 8. This CDR3 has 16 residues. Germline loops: CDR1 SGHAT, CDR2 FQNNGV. CDR3 sequence: CASSLDRGGLGETQYF. Written as DNA, the CDR3 is TGTGCCAGCAGCTTAGATAGAGGGGGCTTGGGAGAGACCCAGTACTTC.

V is TRBV11-3 and J is TRBJ2-3; D ambiguous. The germline V gene has CDR1 SGHNT and CDR2 YENEEA. V lost 1 base and J 1 base, leaving 9 bases between the germline ends. The CDR3 runs to 15 residues. The CDR3 is CASSLADGGTDTQYF. Written as DNA, the CDR3 is TGTGCCAGCAGCTTAGCGGATGGTGGCACAGATACGCAGTATTTT.

The chain combines TRBV5-4 with TRBJ1-1; D unresolved. V lost 2 bases and J lost 0, with 5 bases in between. This CDR3 is 13 amino acids long. The germline V gene has CDR1 SGHNT and CDR2 YYREEE (reference sequence). The CDR3 sequence is CASSLKVNTEAFF. CDR3 bases: TGTGCCAGCAGCTTAAAGGTGAACACTGAAGCTTTCTTT.

This clone was observed a single time. The CDR3 reads CASKKGGDYGYTF. CDR3 bases: TGTGCCAGCAAAAAAGGGGGGGACTATGGCTACACCTTC. The chain joins TRBV27 to TRBJ1-2; weak D call: TRBD1 (6 bases). V gave up 7 bases and J gave up 3 bases, with 12 bases separating them. CDR1 MNHEY and CDR2 SMNVEV come from the germline V gene (reference sequence). This CDR3 has 13 residues.

The genes are TRBV4-1 and TRBJ2-5, with 11 bases identical to TRBD2. The germline gives CDR1 MGHRA, CDR2 YSYEKL. V lost 0 bases, J lost 0 bases, and 6 bases stayed unmatched. This CDR3 region has 18 residues. CDR3 nucleotides: TGCGCCAGCAGCCAAGAGGCTAGCGGGGGGTCGTACCAAGAGACCCAGTACTTC. This codes for CASSQEASGGSYQETQYF.

The chain links TRBV15 to TRBJ1-2; 9 bases align to TRBD1. V dropped 4 bases and J dropped 6; count of bases not matched to a gene: 6. Germline values: CDR1 LNHNV, CDR2 YYDKDF (reference sequence). This CDR3 comprises 14 residues. The DNA of the CDR3 is TGTGCCACCAGCACCGACAGGGGGTCGAATGGCTACACCTTC. Protein product: CATSTDRGSNGYTF.

CDR3 DNA: TGTGCCAGCTCACCCGCGATAGGACAGAACGAGCAGTACTTC. Translation gives CASSPAIGQNEQYF. The chain carries TRBV18 and TRBJ2-7; maybe TRBD1 (6 bases). V shed 3 bases and J shed 5 bases, with 14 bases lying between them. This CDR3 region has 14 residues. CDR1 and CDR2 from the germline V gene are KGHSH and LQKENI.

The chain recombines TRBV5-1 with TRBJ2-3, with D perhaps given as TRBD1 or TRBD2 (6 bases each). The CDR3 covers 16 residues. CDR1 and CDR2 (germline): SGHRS, YFSETQ. Trimming removed 4 bases at V and 6 bases at J, with 21 bases between. CDR3 coding DNA: TGCGCCAGCAGCCCTGGAGGGGGAGGACTCCCGGATACGCAGTATTTT. Translating it yields CASSPGGGGLPDTQYF.

This sequence joins TRBV5-1 and TRBJ2-1; D is unclear. The germline V gene encodes CDR1 SGHRS and CDR2 YFSETQ. Trimming removed 3 bases from V and 3 bases from J, with 7 bases in between. CDR3 size: 13 residues. CDR3 loop: CASSSNYYNEQFF. The CDR3, as DNA: TGCGCCAGCAGCTCAAACTACTACAATGAGCAGTTCTTC.

The CDR3 loop is CSVEGTSTDTQYF. In DNA, the CDR3 is TGCAGCGTTGAGGGAACGAGCACAGATACGCAGTATTTT. The chain combines TRBV29-1 with TRBJ2-3; D is uncertain. Trimming stripped 3 bases from V and 0 bases from J, with 7 bases between. This CDR3 region has 13 residues. The germline CDR1 and CDR2 sequences are SQVTM and ANQGSEA.

The chain couples TRBV21-1 to TRBJ2-7; TRBD1, the D gene given by the table, was not confirmed from the DNA. TRBV21-1 is noted as a pseudogene. This CDR3 spans 19 amino acids. The CDR3 reads CASSPRQGETLVDSYEQYF. The CDR3 DNA reads as TGTGCCAGCAGCCCCCGACAGGGCGAGACTTTGGTGGACTCCTACGAGCAGTACTTC.

The sample holds one count of this clone. The chain couples TRBV19 to TRBJ2-7; 7 nucleotides align to TRBD2. Trimming cost V 3 bases and J 1 base; bases outside gene matches: 3. The CDR3 loop spans 14 amino acids. CDR1 and CDR2 (germline): LNHDA, SQIVND (reference sequence). This CDR3 is CASSIRRESYEQYF. The CDR3 DNA reads TGTGCCAGTAGTATCCGGCGGGAGTCCTACGAGCAGTACTTC.

The rearrangement joins TRBV5-1 to TRBJ1-1, with D tentatively TRBD1 (5 bases). This CDR3 region has 13 residues. The germline gives CDR1 SGHRS, CDR2 YFSETQ. The V and J ends lost 4 bases and 5 bases respectively, with 12 bases between them. The CDR3: CASSPQGRTEAFF. The CDR3 region has the DNA TGCGCCAGCAGCCCGCAGGGACGGACTGAAGCTTTCTTT.

Here the CDR3 reads CATPGPTNTGELFF. CDR3 coding DNA: TGTGCCACCCCAGGACCGACGAACACCGGGGAGCTGTTTTTT. The rearrangement uses TRBV28 and TRBJ2-2; D gene ambiguous. CDR3 length: 14 residues. Trimming shortened V by 10 bases and J by 0 bases, and 12 bases separated the two germline ends. The germline CDR1 and CDR2 sequences are MDHEN and SYDVKM.

Written as DNA, the CDR3 is TGTGCCAGCAGTGTTGGGACGGACTACGAGCAGTACTTC. This translates into CASSVGTDYEQYF. V gene TRBV6-1 combines with J gene TRBJ2-7, with D perhaps assigned TRBD1 or TRBD2 (5 bases each). From germline, CDR1 is MNHNS and CDR2 SASEGT. V dropped 4 bases and J dropped 3 bases, with 10 bases sitting between them. The CDR3 runs 13 residues.

The chain recombines TRBV5-5 with TRBJ2-1; 12 bases line up with TRBD2. The germline V gene has CDR1 SGHKS and CDR2 YYEKEE (reference sequence). CDR3 length equals 17 residues. V gave up 0 bases and J gave up 3 bases; unmatched junction bases: 4. CDR3 loop: CASSLELAGGIYNEQFF. The CDR3 nucleotides read TGTGCCAGCAGCTTGGAGCTAGCGGGGGGGATCTACAATGAGCAGTTCTTC.

V gene TRBV7-2 combines with J gene TRBJ1-5; D call uncertain. The CDR3 runs to 16 residues. Germline lookup yields CDR1 SGHTA and CDR2 FQGNSA. Deletions cut 2 bases from V and 3 bases from J, with 14 bases between. The CDR3 bases are TGTGCCAGCAGCTTATCAAGTTCAGGAATCAATCAGCCCCAGCATTTT. Translating gives CASSLSSSGINQPQHF.

The V and J genes are TRBV11-2 and TRBJ2-7; a possible D gene is TRBD2 (6 bases). The V gene lost 11 bases and the J gene lost 5 bases, with 19 bases spanning the gap. Germline V gene lookup returns CDR1 SGHAT and CDR2 FQNNGV. The length of the CDR3 is 13 residues. DNA of the CDR3: TGTGCCTCTAGTGCGGGACCCGTAAACGAGCAGTACTTC. As protein: CASSAGPVNEQYF.